This entry is about one TCR beta chain. V lost 4 bases to trimming and J lost 4 bases, with 12 bases between them. The CDR3 contains 13 residues. Germline V CDR1 and CDR2: SGHDT, YYEEEE. This sample was taken from a study of blood T cell repertoires in COVID-19. Overall study: Acute and convalescent COVID-19 specimens originated in the United States, Italy and Spain. The analysed material was cDNA or gDNA that came from T cells, B-cell-depleted T cells, or PBMCs.

In the study's own analysis: Using reference gene primer amplification, nucleated cell counts were estimated. Clones were read by immunoSEQ multiplex PCR, and TCRdb kept only the in-frame ones, dropping some. The DNA was the basis for D and trimming; V, J and clone size are from that table. This table has some 80,000 clones, around 83% appearing once. The clonotype was recovered from a woman between 65 and 79 years old with acute or convalescent COVID-19. Material for sequencing was peripheral blood. V gene TRBV5-6 combines with J gene TRBJ2-7; TRBD2 might be the D (6 bases). As DNA, the CDR3 is TGTGCCAGCAGCCGCGGGACTTTGTACGAGCAGTACTTC. It translates to CASSRGTLYEQYF. Supplemented by reference TRBV5-6 and TRBJ2-7, the full variable domain reads DAGVTQSPTHLIKTRGQQVTLRCSPKSGHDTVSWYQQALGQGPQFIFQYYEEEERQRGNFPDRFSGHQFPNYSSELNVNALLLGDSALYLCASSRGTLYEQYFGPGTRLTVT.